The 16 T cell receptor beta chains below come from one sample, sequenced in a study of T-cell reconstitution after alpha-beta-depleted transplantation in children. Unique molecular identifiers were incorporated during preparation of the TCRbeta library. TCRdb re-called the PCR reads through MiXCR, storing one row per CDR3 protein. The sample yields more than 200,000 distinct CDR3 sequences, 20% to 30% seen once. This specimen consisted of PBMCs, mostly from graft donor cells, obtained 360 days after TCRalphabeta/CD19-depleted stem cell transplant. The receptors here all came from a female patient aged 2-15 years who had a stem cell transplant for congenital amegakaryocytic thrombocytopenia, so the T cells may come from the graft donor.

The rearrangement links TRBV2 to TRBJ2-5, with D hard to call. The ends were cut back, 0 bases at V and 5 bases at J, with 10 bases in the middle. The CDR3 runs to 14 residues. Germline CDR1 and CDR2: SNHLY and FYNNEI. CDR3 protein: CASSEAKGWETQYF. CDR3 DNA sequence: TGTGCCAGCAGTGAAGCGAAGGGCTGGGAGACCCAGTACTTC.

The chain uses TRBV29-1 and TRBJ1-2; D remains ambiguous. Trimming left V 3 bases short and J 2 bases short, with 4 bases between. There are 11 residues in the CDR3. Per the germline V gene, CDR1 is SQVTM and CDR2 is ANQGSEA. Written as DNA, the CDR3 is TGCAGCGTTGACACCAACTATGGCTACACCTTC. It translates to CSVDTNYGYTF.

The chain links TRBV12-3 or TRBV12-4 to TRBJ1-2; a weak D match, TRBD1 (5 bases). The CDR3 covers 13 residues. V lost 5 bases, J lost 4 bases, and 11 bases lay in between. The CDR3 spells CASSPRGGYGYTF. Here the CDR3 DNA reads TGTGCCAGCAGTCCTCGGGGGGGCTATGGCTACACCTTC.

In its sample, this clonotype was seen a few times. The J gene is TRBJ2-7, the V gene TRBV15; D call uncertain. The CDR3 sequence is 13 residues long. V lost 0 bases and J lost 2, with 5 bases in between. Germline values: CDR1 LNHNV, CDR2 YYDKDF (reference sequence). The DNA for the CDR3 is TGTGCCACCAGCAGAGATAGGACCTACGAGCAGTACTTC. This codes for CATSRDRTYEQYF.

This clonotype was detected a few times. The chain has TRBV2 and TRBJ1-6; D possibly corresponds to TRBD1 (5 bases). CDR1 SNHLY and CDR2 FYNNEI come from the germline V gene. CDR3 length: 14 amino acids. V was pared by 3 bases and J by 10 bases, with 13 bases between. CDR3 region: CASSEFLGGSPLHF. The CDR3 nucleotides read TGTGCCAGCAGTGAGTTTCTGGGGGGATCACCCCTCCACTTT.

This rearrangement joins TRBV4-1 to TRBJ2-7, with TRBD1 identical over 9 bases. The ends lost 1 base at V and 0 bases at J; junction bases unmatched: 10. CDR1 is MGHRA, CDR2 YSYEKL, per germline. The CDR3 runs to 18 residues. The DNA for the CDR3 is TGCGCCAGCAGCCAAGCGACCTCGTGGACAGGGGACTCCTACGAGCAGTACTTC. Protein: CASSQATSWTGDSYEQYF.

The V gene is TRBV20-1, the J gene TRBJ2-7, with TRBD2 matching 7 bases. Germline V gives CDR1 DFQATT, CDR2 SNEGSKA (reference sequence). V trimming: 0 bases; J trimming: 2 bases; junction bases outside the gene matches: 10. CDR3 length: 16 residues. The CDR3, as DNA: TGCAGTGCTAGAGATCAGGGTAGCGGGCTAACCTACGAGCAGTACTTC. This translates into CSARDQGSGLTYEQYF.

This rearrangement joins TRBV2 to TRBJ1-2; 8 nucleotides align to TRBD1. V shed 5 bases and J 2 bases; nucleotides not matched to a gene: 19. The CDR3 sequence is 19 residues long. Germline V CDR1 and CDR2: SNHLY, FYNNEI. The CDR3 spells CASSLFEGLRTGTNYGYTF. In DNA, the CDR3 is TGTGCCAGCAGTCTGTTCGAAGGTTTGAGGACAGGGACGAACTATGGCTACACCTTC.

The V call is TRBV10-3, the J call TRBJ1-2, with TRBD1 matching over 8 bases. The CDR3 is 18 amino acids. CDR1 and CDR2 from the germline V gene are ENHRY and SYGVKD. With 2 bases clipped from V and 0 bases from J, the junction kept 11 bases outside the gene matches. The CDR3 DNA sequence: TGTGCCATCAGTGAGGGAGACAGGGGACCACATCCTAACTATGGCTACACCTTC. Residues: CAISEGDRGPHPNYGYTF.

In its sample, this clonotype was seen once. The V call is TRBV2, the J call TRBJ2-7; 8 bases agree with TRBD1. V trimming: 7 bases; J trimming: 3 bases; junction bases outside the gene matches: 8. Germline lookup yields CDR1 SNHLY and CDR2 FYNNEI. This CDR3 contains 14 residues. CDR3 DNA: TGTGCCAGCAAGGTTGGACAGGGCTTCTACGAGCAGTACTTC. Its translation is CASKVGQGFYEQYF.

The chain recombines TRBV30 with TRBJ1-5, with TRBD1 matching over 9 bases. The germline CDR1 and CDR2 sequences are GTSNPN and SVGIG (reference sequence). V lost 5 bases to trimming and J lost 8 bases; unmatched junction nucleotides: 7. The CDR3 has 13 residues. CDR3 protein: CAWGTGRVKPQHF. CDR3 sequence (DNA): TGTGCCTGGGGGACAGGGCGGGTGAAGCCCCAGCATTTT. Based on the CDR3 plus reference TRBV30 and TRBJ1-5, the full variable domain is SQTIHQWPATLVQPVGSPLSLECTVEGTSNPNLYWYRQAAGRGLQLLFYSVGIGQISSEVPQNLSASRPQDRQFILSSKKLLLSDSGFYLCAWGTGRVKPQHFGDGTRLSIL.

Many counts were recorded for this clonotype. This chain joins TRBV10-3 and TRBJ2-3; perhaps TRBD1 as D (6 bases). Germline V gene sequence: CDR1 ENHRY, CDR2 SYGVKD. CDR3 size: 13 residues. V was pared by 8 bases and J by 5 bases, with 14 bases between. The CDR3 sequence: CAISRQEKDTQYF. CDR3 coding DNA: TGTGCCATCTCACGACAGGAGAAAGATACGCAGTATTTT.

This clonotype occurred a few times. This chain joins TRBV6-5 and TRBJ1-1, with 8 bases fitting TRBD1. V lost 4 bases, J lost 4 bases, and 8 bases stayed unmatched. Germline V gene lookup returns CDR1 MNHEY and CDR2 SVGAGI. The CDR3 has 15 amino acids. The CDR3 bases are TGTGCCAGCAGTTCTTCCAGGGGGCGAGGCACTGAAGCTTTCTTT. Translating it yields CASSSSRGRGTEAFF.

This clonotype was counted at least ten times. The DNA for the CDR3 is TGTGCCAGCAGTTCCCTTACCTACGAGCAGTACTTC. This sequence encodes CASSSLTYEQYF. The chain couples TRBV12-3 or TRBV12-4 to TRBJ2-7; D is undetermined. V dropped 4 bases and J dropped 2 bases, with 6 bases sitting between them. The CDR3 is 12 amino acids.

In its sample, this clonotype was seen a few times. The chain joins TRBV6-5 to TRBJ1-4; possible D gene TRBD1, 5 bases. The V end was cut by 0 bases, the J end by 10 bases, with 15 bases between. This CDR3 has 15 residues. Germline V gene sequence: CDR1 MNHEY, CDR2 SVGAGI. This chain's CDR3 is CASSYSDQGLGKLFF. The CDR3 DNA is TGTGCCAGCAGTTACTCCGACCAGGGTTTAGGAAAACTGTTTTTT.

In its sample, this clonotype was seen a few times. The V call is TRBV20-1, the J call TRBJ2-1; 10 bases agree with TRBD2. J lost 7 bases, V lost 0 bases, and 3 bases had no gene match. CDR1 and CDR2 (germline): DFQATT, SNEGSKA (reference sequence). The CDR3 contains 14 residues. CDR3 amino acids: CSARETSGFNEQFF. CDR3 in DNA: TGCAGTGCTAGAGAGACTAGCGGGTTTAATGAGCAGTTCTTC.